The rows below give T cell receptor beta chains drawn from one sample of a study of blood T cell repertoires in COVID-19. Sequenced by immunoSEQ multiplex PCR; TCRdb stores in-frame clones only, minus some. The sample records some 78,000 clones, 90% being singletons. The sequencing sample was made of peripheral blood. These receptors came from a woman aged 45-65 years in a cohort sampled during active COVID-19. CDR3s include the opening cysteine and the closing phenylalanine or tryptophan. Each record gives: clone size, V gene, J gene, D gene, CDR3 DNA, CDR3 protein. D genes are given only for firm matches. Expanded clones get a size class; other rows say once, few or many, or leave the size out.

abundance: .
v_gene: TRBV14
j_gene: TRBJ2-2
d_gene: .
CDR3nt: TGTGCCAGCAGCCGGGCCGTTAGAACCGGGGAGCTGTTTTTT
CDR3aa: CASSRAVRTGELFF

abundance: .
v_gene: TRBV5-4
j_gene: TRBJ1-4
d_gene: TRBD1
CDR3nt: TGTGCCAGCAGCTTGGGCCCCAACAGGGGTGATAGTAGGGAAAAACTGTTTTTT
CDR3aa: CASSLGPNRGDSREKLFF

abundance: .
v_gene: TRBV9
j_gene: TRBJ2-1
d_gene: TRBD2
CDR3nt: TGTGCCAGCAGCCTCGGACTAGCGGGAGGGAATGAGCAGTTCTTC
CDR3aa: CASSLGLAGGNEQFF

abundance: .
v_gene: TRBV9
j_gene: TRBJ2-3
d_gene: .
CDR3nt: TGTGCCAGCAGCTCCAGGAAGAAGGTAGATACGCAGTATTTT
CDR3aa: CASSSRKKVDTQYF

abundance: .
v_gene: TRBV7-9
j_gene: TRBJ1-1
d_gene: TRBD1
CDR3nt: TGTGCCAGCAGCTTTTATCGGACAGGGTACGGTGGTGAAGCTTTCTTT
CDR3aa: CASSFYRTGYGGEAFF

abundance: few
v_gene: TRBV19
j_gene: TRBJ1-6
d_gene: TRBD1
CDR3nt: TGTGCCAGTAGTCTCGACAGGGGTAGTTCACCCCTCCACTTT
CDR3aa: CASSLDRGSSPLHF

abundance: .
v_gene: TRBV3-1/TRBV3-2
j_gene: TRBJ2-1
d_gene: .
CDR3nt: TGTGCCAGCAGCGGACAGATAAATGAGCAGTTCTTC
CDR3aa: CASSGQINEQFF

abundance: once
v_gene: TRBV7-8
j_gene: TRBJ1-6
d_gene: TRBD1
CDR3nt: TGTGCCAGCAGCCAGGACAGGGGGGCGAATTCACCCCTCCACTTT
CDR3aa: CASSQDRGANSPLHF

abundance: .
v_gene: TRBV27
j_gene: TRBJ1-2
d_gene: .
CDR3nt: TGTGCCAGCAGTCTAGACGAAGGCTATGGCTACACCTTC
CDR3aa: CASSLDEGYGYTF

abundance: .
v_gene: TRBV23-1
j_gene: TRBJ2-7
d_gene: .
CDR3nt: TGCGCCAGCAGTCGCACAGGGAGAAGCTCCTACGAGCAGTACTTC
CDR3aa: CASSRTGRSSYEQYF

abundance: .
v_gene: TRBV6-2/TRBV6-3
j_gene: TRBJ1-5
d_gene: .
CDR3nt: TGTGCCAGCAGTTACTCTTCCGGGGGTCAGCCCCAGCATTTT
CDR3aa: CASSYSSGGQPQHF

abundance: once
v_gene: TRBV4-1
j_gene: TRBJ2-2
d_gene: TRBD2
CDR3nt: TGCGCCAGCAGCCTGGGACTAGCGGATACCGGGGAGCTGTTTTTT
CDR3aa: CASSLGLADTGELFF

abundance: .
v_gene: TRBV7-9
j_gene: TRBJ1-1
d_gene: .
CDR3nt: TGTGCCAGCAGCTTTCAGGGAGGGAACACTGAAGCTTTCTTT
CDR3aa: CASSFQGGNTEAFF

abundance: .
v_gene: TRBV7-2
j_gene: TRBJ2-5
d_gene: TRBD2
CDR3nt: TGTGCCAGCAGCTCCACCTTAGCGGGACTGGAGACCCAGTACTTC
CDR3aa: CASSSTLAGLETQYF

abundance: .
v_gene: TRBV18
j_gene: TRBJ2-1
d_gene: TRBD2
CDR3nt: TGTGCCAGCTCACCGATAGCGGGAGGGCCAAATGAGCAGTTCTTC
CDR3aa: CASSPIAGGPNEQFF

abundance: few
v_gene: TRBV9
j_gene: TRBJ1-3
d_gene: .
CDR3nt: TGTGCCAGCAGCGTAGCAGGCTCTGGAAACACCATATATTTT
CDR3aa: CASSVAGSGNTIYF

abundance: .
v_gene: TRBV5-6
j_gene: TRBJ2-1
d_gene: .
CDR3nt: TGTGCCAGCAGCTTGGGTCTAGCGACCTACAATGAGCAGTTCTTC
CDR3aa: CASSLGLATYNEQFF

abundance: .
v_gene: TRBV5-5
j_gene: TRBJ1-1
d_gene: .
CDR3nt: TGTGCCAGCTCTCTTGACACTGAAGCTTTCTTT
CDR3aa: CASSLDTEAFF

abundance: .
v_gene: TRBV7-9
j_gene: TRBJ2-7
d_gene: TRBD2
CDR3nt: TGTGCCAGCAGCCCGGGACTAGGGAACTACGAGCAGTACTTC
CDR3aa: CASSPGLGNYEQYF

abundance: .
v_gene: TRBV19
j_gene: TRBJ1-2
d_gene: .
CDR3nt: TGTGCCAGTAGTATTGGCGGTCAGTTATTTAACTATGGCTACACCTTC
CDR3aa: CASSIGGQLFNYGYTF

abundance: .
v_gene: TRBV27
j_gene: TRBJ2-1
d_gene: TRBD1
CDR3nt: TGTGCCAGCAGTACAGGTACAGGGGCCTACAATGAGCAGTTCTTC
CDR3aa: CASSTGTGAYNEQFF

abundance: .
v_gene: TRBV6-6
j_gene: TRBJ2-7
d_gene: .
CDR3nt: TGTGCCAGCAGTTATGAGGTTAGCGAGCAGTACTTC
CDR3aa: CASSYEVSEQYF

abundance: .
v_gene: TRBV19
j_gene: TRBJ2-1
d_gene: .
CDR3nt: TGTGCCAGTAACCCTGACAGGTACAATGAGCAGTTCTTC
CDR3aa: CASNPDRYNEQFF

abundance: .
v_gene: TRBV5-6
j_gene: TRBJ1-4
d_gene: .
CDR3nt: TGTGCCAGCAGTCTGCGGGGCCGGGGGAGTGAAAAACTGTTTTTT
CDR3aa: CASSLRGRGSEKLFF

abundance: once
v_gene: TRBV6-5
j_gene: TRBJ1-2
d_gene: .
CDR3nt: TGTGCCAGCGGGGGGAACTATGGCTACACCTTC
CDR3aa: CASGGNYGYTF

abundance: .
v_gene: TRBV28
j_gene: TRBJ1-3
d_gene: .
CDR3nt: TGTGCCAGCGGCGAACGGGGGGCTAGGGGAAACACCATATATTTT
CDR3aa: CASGERGARGNTIYF

abundance: .
v_gene: TRBV19
j_gene: TRBJ1-2
d_gene: TRBD1
CDR3nt: TGTGCCAGTAGTATACAGGGGGCAGCCTATGGCTACACCTTC
CDR3aa: CASSIQGAAYGYTF

abundance: .
v_gene: TRBV19
j_gene: TRBJ2-7
d_gene: TRBD2
CDR3nt: TGTGCCAGTAGTATCGGGACCGGGACTAGCGGGAGTAGAGGCTACGAGCAGTACTTC
CDR3aa: CASSIGTGTSGSRGYEQYF

abundance: .
v_gene: TRBV3-1/TRBV3-2
j_gene: TRBJ2-6
d_gene: .
CDR3nt: TGTGCCAGCAGCCAAGAAGCGGTGATCACTGGGGCCAACGTCCTGACTTTC
CDR3aa: CASSQEAVITGANVLTF

abundance: .
v_gene: TRBV7-9
j_gene: TRBJ2-7
d_gene: .
CDR3nt: TGTGCCAGTCGTCCCCCAGGCACATACGAGCAGTACTTC
CDR3aa: CASRPPGTYEQYF

abundance: .
v_gene: TRBV19
j_gene: TRBJ2-5
d_gene: TRBD2
CDR3nt: TGTGCCAGTAGTATACGGCGGGAGGGCCAAGAGACCCAGTACTTC
CDR3aa: CASSIRREGQETQYF

abundance: .
v_gene: TRBV27
j_gene: TRBJ1-2
d_gene: TRBD1
CDR3nt: TGTGCCAGCGGCTTCTTCCAGGGGGCCGACTATGGCTACACCTTC
CDR3aa: CASGFFQGADYGYTF

abundance: .
v_gene: TRBV28
j_gene: TRBJ2-3
d_gene: TRBD2
CDR3nt: TGTGCCAGCACCCTCGGAACTAGCGGCACAGATACGCAGTATTTT
CDR3aa: CASTLGTSGTDTQYF

abundance: .
v_gene: TRBV7-6
j_gene: TRBJ1-3
d_gene: .
CDR3nt: TGTGCCAGCAGCCCGAGTACAGGGTCTGGAAACACCATATATTTT
CDR3aa: CASSPSTGSGNTIYF

abundance: .
v_gene: TRBV27
j_gene: TRBJ1-2
d_gene: TRBD1
CDR3nt: TGTGCCAGCAGTTTATCATTAGGGGCAGGGGGAAGAGAGAGTGGCTACACCTTC
CDR3aa: CASSLSLGAGGRESGYTF

abundance: once
v_gene: TRBV10-1
j_gene: TRBJ2-1
d_gene: .
CDR3nt: TGCGCCAGCAGCGACCGGGACAAAAGCTCCTACAATGAGCAGTTCTTC
CDR3aa: CASSDRDKSSYNEQFF

abundance: .
v_gene: TRBV2
j_gene: TRBJ2-5
d_gene: TRBD2
CDR3nt: TGTGCCAGCAGTGAAGCGAGCAGCGGGAGCCGGACCCAGTACTTC
CDR3aa: CASSEASSGSRTQYF

abundance: .
v_gene: TRBV2
j_gene: TRBJ1-1
d_gene: .
CDR3nt: TGTGCCAGCAGTCCCTGGGGGGTGAGGACTGAAGCTTTCTTT
CDR3aa: CASSPWGVRTEAFF

abundance: .
v_gene: TRBV5-6
j_gene: TRBJ2-5
d_gene: .
CDR3nt: TGTGCCAGCAGCTGGAGCGGGTTCCAAGAGACCCAGTACTTC
CDR3aa: CASSWSGFQETQYF

abundance: .
v_gene: TRBV6-5
j_gene: TRBJ2-5
d_gene: .
CDR3nt: TGTGCCAGCAGTTACTCGAAGTCGGGAGCCCAAGAGACCCAGTACTTC
CDR3aa: CASSYSKSGAQETQYF

abundance: .
v_gene: TRBV7-3
j_gene: TRBJ2-2
d_gene: .
CDR3nt: TGTGCCAGCAGCCCAGGGTTTACCGGGGAGCTGTTTTTT
CDR3aa: CASSPGFTGELFF

abundance: .
v_gene: TRBV7-3
j_gene: TRBJ2-1
d_gene: .
CDR3nt: TGTGCCAGCAGCCGTTTACTTACAGGGAACAATGAGCAGTTCTTC
CDR3aa: CASSRLLTGNNEQFF

abundance: .
v_gene: TRBV6-4
j_gene: TRBJ1-4
d_gene: TRBD1
CDR3nt: TGTGCCAGCAGTGATCACCGGGACAGGCAGGGTGAAAAACTGTTTTTT
CDR3aa: CASSDHRDRQGEKLFF

abundance: .
v_gene: TRBV28
j_gene: TRBJ1-5
d_gene: TRBD1
CDR3nt: TGTGCCAGCAGGCGACAGGGTCGGAAGGAGCCCCAGCATTTT
CDR3aa: CASRRQGRKEPQHF

abundance: .
v_gene: TRBV24-1
j_gene: TRBJ2-3
d_gene: .
CDR3nt: TGTGCCACCAACGCGGGTTTTTCTAGCACAGATACGCAGTATTTT
CDR3aa: CATNAGFSSTDTQYF

abundance: .
v_gene: TRBV19
j_gene: TRBJ2-1
d_gene: TRBD2
CDR3nt: TGTGCCAGTAGTATCCACGGGACTAGCGGGGGCAATGAGCAGTTCTTC
CDR3aa: CASSIHGTSGGNEQFF

abundance: .
v_gene: TRBV5-1
j_gene: TRBJ2-2
d_gene: .
CDR3nt: TGCGCCAGCAGCCCGTTCGGGGGCGGGGAGCTGTTTTTT
CDR3aa: CASSPFGGGELFF

abundance: .
v_gene: TRBV27
j_gene: TRBJ2-7
d_gene: TRBD2
CDR3nt: TGTGCCAGCAGTTTTGAAGGGGCAGGGAGGGAGCGGGCTCCCTCCTACGAGCAGTACTTC
CDR3aa: CASSFEGAGRERAPSYEQYF

abundance: few
v_gene: TRBV19
j_gene: TRBJ2-3
d_gene: TRBD1
CDR3nt: TGTGCCACTCACCATCAGGGGGCAGCCACAGATACGCAGTATTTT
CDR3aa: CATHHQGAATDTQYF

abundance: .
v_gene: TRBV2
j_gene: TRBJ2-3
d_gene: .
CDR3nt: TGTGCCAGCAGCGTAGAACTACCCAGCACAGATACGCAGTATTTT
CDR3aa: CASSVELPSTDTQYF

abundance: .
v_gene: TRBV19
j_gene: TRBJ1-5
d_gene: .
CDR3nt: TGTGCCAGTAGAGAGCCGAGCGGGCAGCCCCAGCATTTT
CDR3aa: CASREPSGQPQHF

abundance: .
v_gene: TRBV19
j_gene: TRBJ1-4
d_gene: .
CDR3nt: TGTGCCAGTAGCCTTAGGCACAGTGCAACTAATGAAAAACTGTTTTTT
CDR3aa: CASSLRHSATNEKLFF

abundance: .
v_gene: TRBV15
j_gene: TRBJ2-7
d_gene: .
CDR3nt: TGTGCCACCAGCAGAGATTGGGGCTACTACGAGCAGTACTTC
CDR3aa: CATSRDWGYYEQYF

abundance: .
v_gene: TRBV6-5
j_gene: TRBJ1-4
d_gene: .
CDR3nt: TGTGCCAGCAGTTACTCGATACGGACTAATGAAAAACTGTTTTTT
CDR3aa: CASSYSIRTNEKLFF